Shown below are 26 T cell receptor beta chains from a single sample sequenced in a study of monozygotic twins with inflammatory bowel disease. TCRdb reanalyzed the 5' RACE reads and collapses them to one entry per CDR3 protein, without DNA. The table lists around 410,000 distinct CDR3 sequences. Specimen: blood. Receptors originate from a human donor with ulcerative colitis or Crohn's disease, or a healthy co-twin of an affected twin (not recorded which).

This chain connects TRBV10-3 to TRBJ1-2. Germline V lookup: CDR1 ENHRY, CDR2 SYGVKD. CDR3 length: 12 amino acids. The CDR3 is CAISDEEPGYTF.

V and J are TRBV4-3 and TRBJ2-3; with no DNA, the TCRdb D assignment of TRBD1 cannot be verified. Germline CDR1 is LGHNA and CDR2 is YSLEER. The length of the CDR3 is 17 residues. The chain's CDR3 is CASSQDINAQGIGTQYF.

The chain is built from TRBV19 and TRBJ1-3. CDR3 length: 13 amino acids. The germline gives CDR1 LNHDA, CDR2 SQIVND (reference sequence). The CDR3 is CASKGNVGNTIYF.

The chain's CDR3 is CASTQSGRAFDTQYF. This chain links TRBV28 with TRBJ2-3; TCRdb gives TRBD2 as the D gene, but with no DNA this cannot be confirmed. The CDR3 has 15 amino acids. Looked up from germline, CDR1 is MDHEN and CDR2 is SYDVKM.

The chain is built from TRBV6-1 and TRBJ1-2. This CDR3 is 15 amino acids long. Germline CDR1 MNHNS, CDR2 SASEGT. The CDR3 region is CASSGVGLLLYGYTF.

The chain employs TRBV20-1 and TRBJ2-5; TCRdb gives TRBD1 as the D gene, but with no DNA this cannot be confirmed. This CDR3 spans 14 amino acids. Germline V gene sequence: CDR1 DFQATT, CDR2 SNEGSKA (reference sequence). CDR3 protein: CSAADIQYQETQYF.

CDR3 residues: CASKAGTTDYQPQHF. The V call is TRBV2, the J call TRBJ1-5; TCRdb's assignment of TRBD1 cannot be checked, as there is no DNA. CDR3 length: 15 residues. Germline assignment: CDR1 SNHLY and CDR2 FYNNEI.

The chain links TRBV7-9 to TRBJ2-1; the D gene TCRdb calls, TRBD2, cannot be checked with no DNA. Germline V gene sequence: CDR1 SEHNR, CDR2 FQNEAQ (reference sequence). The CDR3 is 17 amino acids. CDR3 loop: CASTDRVGLAGEEEQFF.

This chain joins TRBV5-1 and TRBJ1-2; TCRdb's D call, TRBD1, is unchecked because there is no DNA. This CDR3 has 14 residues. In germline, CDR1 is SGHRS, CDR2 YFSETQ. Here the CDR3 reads CASSGGQGRNGYTF.

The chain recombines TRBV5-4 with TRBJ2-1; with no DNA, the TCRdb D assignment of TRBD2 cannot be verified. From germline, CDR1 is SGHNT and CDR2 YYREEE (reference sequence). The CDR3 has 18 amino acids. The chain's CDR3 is CASSLIGVGAGGPGEQFF.

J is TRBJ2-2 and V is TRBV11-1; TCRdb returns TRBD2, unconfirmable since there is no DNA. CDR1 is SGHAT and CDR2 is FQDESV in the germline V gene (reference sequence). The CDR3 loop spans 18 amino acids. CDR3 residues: CASSLAGSSGPNTGELFF.

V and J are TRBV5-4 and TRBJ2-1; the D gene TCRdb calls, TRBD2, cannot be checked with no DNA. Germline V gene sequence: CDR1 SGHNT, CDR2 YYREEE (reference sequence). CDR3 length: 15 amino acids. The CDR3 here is CASSLVLAGSNEQFF.

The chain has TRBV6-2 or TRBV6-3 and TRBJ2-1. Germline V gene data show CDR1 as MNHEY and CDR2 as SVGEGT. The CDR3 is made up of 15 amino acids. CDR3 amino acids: CASKSTERLYNEQFF.

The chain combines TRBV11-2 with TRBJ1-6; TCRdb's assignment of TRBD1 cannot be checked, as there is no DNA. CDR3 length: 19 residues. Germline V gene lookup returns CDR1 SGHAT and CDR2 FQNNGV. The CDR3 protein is CASSPTPKDGSSYNSPLHF.

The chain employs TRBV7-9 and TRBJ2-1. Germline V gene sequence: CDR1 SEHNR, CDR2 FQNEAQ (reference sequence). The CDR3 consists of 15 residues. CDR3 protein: CASSLALGLYNEQFF.

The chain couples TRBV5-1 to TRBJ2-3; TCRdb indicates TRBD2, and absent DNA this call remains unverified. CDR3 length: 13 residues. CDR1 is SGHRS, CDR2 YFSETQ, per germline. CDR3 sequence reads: CASIGLGGDTQYF.

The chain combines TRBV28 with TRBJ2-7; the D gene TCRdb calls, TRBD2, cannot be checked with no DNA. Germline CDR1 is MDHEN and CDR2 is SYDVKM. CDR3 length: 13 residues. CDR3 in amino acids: CASSLRGWHEQYF.

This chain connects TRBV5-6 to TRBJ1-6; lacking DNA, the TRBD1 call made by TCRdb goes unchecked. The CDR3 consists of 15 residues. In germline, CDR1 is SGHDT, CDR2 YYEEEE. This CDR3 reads CASREQGAGNSPLHF.

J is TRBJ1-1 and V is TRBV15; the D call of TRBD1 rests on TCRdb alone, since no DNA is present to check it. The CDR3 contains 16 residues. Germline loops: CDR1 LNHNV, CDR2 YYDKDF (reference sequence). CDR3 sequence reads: CATSRERQGPNTEAFF.

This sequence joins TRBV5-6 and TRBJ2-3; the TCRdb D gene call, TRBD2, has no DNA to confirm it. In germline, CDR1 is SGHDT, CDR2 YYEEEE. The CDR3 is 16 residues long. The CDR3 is CASSLPGIRSTDTQYF.

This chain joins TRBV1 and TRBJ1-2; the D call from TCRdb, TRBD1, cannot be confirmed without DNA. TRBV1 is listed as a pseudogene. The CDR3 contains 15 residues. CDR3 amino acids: CTSSRSRDRVDGYTF.

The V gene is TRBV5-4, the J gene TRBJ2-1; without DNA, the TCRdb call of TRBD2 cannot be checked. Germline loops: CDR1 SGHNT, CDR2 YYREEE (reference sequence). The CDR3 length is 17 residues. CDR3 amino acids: CASSLRGLAGGGNEQFF.

CDR3 sequence reads: CASSNSGGDYNEQFF. The rearrangement uses TRBV4-2 and TRBJ2-1; the D call of TRBD2 rests on TCRdb alone, since no DNA is present to check it. The CDR3 sequence is 15 residues long. The germline CDR1 and CDR2 sequences are LGHNA and YNFKEQ.

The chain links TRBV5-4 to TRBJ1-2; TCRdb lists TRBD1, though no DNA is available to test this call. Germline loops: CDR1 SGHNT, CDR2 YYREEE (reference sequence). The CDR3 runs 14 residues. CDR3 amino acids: CASSFPGDRGSYTF. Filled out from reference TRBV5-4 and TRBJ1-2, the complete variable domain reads ETGVTQSPTHLIKTRGQQVTLRCSSQSGHNTVSWYQQALGQGPQFIFQYYREEENGRGNFPPRFSGLQFPNYSSELNVNALELDDSALYLCASSFPGDRGSYTFGSGTRLTVV.

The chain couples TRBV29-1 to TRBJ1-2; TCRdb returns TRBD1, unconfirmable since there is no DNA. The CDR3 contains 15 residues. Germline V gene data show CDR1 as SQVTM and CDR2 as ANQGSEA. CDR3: CSVPSLTVFNYGYTF. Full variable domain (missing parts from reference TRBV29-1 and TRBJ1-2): SAVISQKPSRDICQRGTSLTIQCQVDSQVTMMFWYRQQPGQSLTLIATANQGSEATYESGFVIDKFPISRPNLTFSTLTVSNMSPEDSSIYLCSVPSLTVFNYGYTFGSGTRLTVV.

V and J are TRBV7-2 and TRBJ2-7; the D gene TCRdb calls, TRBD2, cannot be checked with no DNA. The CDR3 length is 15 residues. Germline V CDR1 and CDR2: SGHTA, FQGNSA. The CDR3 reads CASSQRTSGSHEQYF.